Listed below are T cell receptor beta chains from one sample, sequenced in a study of T cells in localized non-small cell lung cancer. TCRdb keeps only in-frame clones here, not all; method: immunoSEQ multiplex PCR. The data contain 20,000 to 30,000 clones, 80% to 95% of them singletons. Sequenced here: peripheral blood, sampled before any cancer treatment. The receptors originated from a woman between 40 and 69 years old with stage I lung adenocarcinoma. Each CDR3 is given with its conserved first and last residue. The D gene is left open where the match is weak. Only some rows state a clone size, as once, few, many or a class for expanded clones.

clone_size	j_call	d_call	v_call	cdr3_aa	cdr3_nt
-	TRBJ2-7	-	TRBV28	CASSLYGGWAYEQYF	TGTGCCAGCAGTTTATACGGGGGTTGGGCCTACGAGCAGTACTTC
few	TRBJ1-5	-	TRBV7-9	CASDRTDSNQPQHF	TGTGCCAGCGACCGGACAGATAGCAATCAGCCCCAGCATTTT
-	TRBJ2-3	-	TRBV28	CASSDGGRDTQYF	TGTGCCAGCAGTGACGGGGGCCGGGATACGCAGTATTTT
-	TRBJ2-7	TRBD1	TRBV5-4	CASSLSTGVQNEQYF	TGTGCCAGCAGCTTGTCGACAGGGGTCCAGAACGAGCAGTACTTC
-	TRBJ2-2	-	TRBV7-9	CASSLRDPNTGELFF	TGTGCCAGCAGCTTAAGAGACCCGAACACCGGGGAGCTGTTTTTT
-	TRBJ2-6	-	TRBV19	CASMRRQDGANVLTF	TGTGCCAGTATGCGGCGGCAGGATGGGGCCAACGTCCTGACTTTC
-	TRBJ2-7	TRBD2	TRBV10-3	CAISRRGGSYEQYF	TGTGCCATCAGCCGACGTGGCGGGAGCTACGAGCAGTACTTC
-	TRBJ1-2	TRBD1	TRBV6-1	CASSERTTGYRTNYGYTF	TGTGCCAGCAGTGAACGTACGACAGGGTATAGAACTAACTATGGCTACACCTTC
once	TRBJ2-1	TRBD1	TRBV9	CASSGRQGVSYNEQFF	TGTGCCAGCAGCGGTCGACAGGGGGTCTCCTACAATGAGCAGTTCTTC
few	TRBJ2-5	TRBD1	TRBV28	CASSVPGQGSETQYF	TGTGCCAGCAGTGTTCCGGGACAGGGGTCGGAGACCCAGTACTTC
-	TRBJ2-4	-	TRBV2	CASRRLDKNIQYF	TGTGCCAGCCGAAGATTGGACAAAAACATTCAGTACTTC
-	TRBJ2-1	TRBD1	TRBV7-8	CASSLGGQGASYNEQFF	TGTGCCAGCAGCTTAGGGGGACAGGGGGCGTCCTACAATGAGCAGTTCTTC